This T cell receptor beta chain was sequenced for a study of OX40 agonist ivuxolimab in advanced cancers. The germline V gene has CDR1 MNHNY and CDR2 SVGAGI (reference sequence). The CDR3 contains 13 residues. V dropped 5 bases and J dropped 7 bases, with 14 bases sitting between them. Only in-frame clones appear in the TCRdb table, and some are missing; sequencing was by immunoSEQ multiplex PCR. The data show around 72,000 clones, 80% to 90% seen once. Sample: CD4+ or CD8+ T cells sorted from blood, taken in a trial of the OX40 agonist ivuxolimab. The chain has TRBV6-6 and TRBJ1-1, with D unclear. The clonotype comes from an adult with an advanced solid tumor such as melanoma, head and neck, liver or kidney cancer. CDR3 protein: CASSHRQGYEAFF. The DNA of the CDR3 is TGTGCCAGCAGTCACCGACAAGGGTATGAAGCTTTCTTT.